These 2 T cell receptor beta chains were all obtained from the same sample, sequenced in a study of T cells in Graves' hyperthyroidism and ophthalmopathy. RNA transcripts served as the template for amplifying TCR beta CDR3 regions. First-round RT-PCR of the TCR CDR3 relied on the HTBI primer set. Each CDR3 protein is one row after TCRdb ran MiXCR on the multiplex PCR reads. The data contain approximately 560,000 distinct CDR3 sequences, more than 15% of them singletons. The sequenced material came from blood. All receptors come from a woman between 25 and 40 years old with Graves' hyperthyroidism.

This sequence joins TRBV19 and TRBJ2-3; D might be TRBD2 (5 bases). Per germline, CDR1 LNHDA and CDR2 SQIVND (reference sequence). The germline V and J ends were trimmed by 1 base and 6 bases, with 11 bases remaining between them. The CDR3 loop spans 14 amino acids. DNA of the CDR3: TGTGCCAGTAGTATAGGGACTCTAACTGATACGCAGTATTTT. It specifies CASSIGTLTDTQYF.

This chain links TRBV19 with TRBJ1-1; 7 bases match TRBD1. Germline CDR1 is LNHDA and CDR2 is SQIVND (reference sequence). Trimming at V came to 3 bases and at J to 4 bases, leaving 17 bases not matched to a gene. This CDR3 region has 18 residues. The CDR3 DNA reads TGTGCCAGTAGTATTGGCATCGGGCAAGAGACAGGGTCCACTGAAGCTTTCTTT. Translated, it gives CASSIGIGQETGSTEAFF. Supplemented by reference TRBV19 and TRBJ1-1, the full variable domain reads DGGITQSPKYLFRKEGQNVTLSCEQNLNHDAMYWYRQDPGQGLRLIYYSQIVNDFQKGDIAEGYSVSREKKESFPLTVTSAQKNPTAFYLCASSIGIGQETGSTEAFFGQGTRLTVV.